This is a list of T cell receptor beta chains from one sample in a study of shared T cell receptors in the human thymus. Assay: immunoSEQ multiplex PCR; the TCRdb copy retains only in-frame clones and omits some. The data show approximately 730,000 clones, 70% to 90% seen once. The same data also contributed to another study, on human thymus T cells.

The sequenced sample consisted of thymocytes. All receptors come from a girl less than two years old with a congenital heart defect. Both conserved end residues are part of each CDR3.

>TRBV5-6
CASSLAPDSCNEKLFF
>TRBV27
CASSFSRQGAGTDTQYF
>TRBV27
CASRTALAVETQYF
>TRBV2
CASSETGNTEAFF
>TRBV4-1
CASSQLGTGVYGYTF
>TRBV9
CASSVELGLAVNEQFF
>TRBV5-1
CASRFEGAGHGYTF
>TRBV6-4
CASSDSNRGISHEQFF
>TRBV11-2
CASSLVGVPSLDTQYF
>TRBV10-2
CASSEQALGYTF
>TRBV6-1
CATLQTGLLHEQFF
>TRBV5-1
CASSLEQSQETQYF
>TRBV5-4
CASSQDYRGEQFF
>TRBV4-1
CASSHPGQENYEQYF